These 29 T cell receptor beta chains originate from one sample sequenced in a study of T cell responses to AZD1222 COVID-19 vaccine. Profiling relied on immunoSEQ multiplex PCR, and the TCRdb table lists in-frame clones only, not all of them. Altogether about 50,000 clones are present, approximately 89% being singletons, with the ten largest covering roughly 19%. The sample in question was peripheral blood, obtained on day 0 of MenACWY control vaccination. These receptors came from an adult in good health.

The chain recombines TRBV6-4 with TRBJ1-3; D gene uncertain. The germline V gene encodes CDR1 MRHNA and CDR2 SNTAGT. This CDR3 comprises 13 residues. Trimming took off 3 bases at V and 4 bases at J, with 7 bases between the two ends. CDR3: CASSEDGGNTIYF. The CDR3 coding sequence is TGTGCCAGCAGTGAAGACGGAGGAAACACCATATATTTT.

This chain uses TRBV3-1 (or the pseudogene TRBV3-2) with TRBJ1-4; tentatively, D is TRBD1 (6 bases). The CDR3 has 18 amino acids. Germline CDR1 reads LGHDT; CDR2 reads YNNKEL (reference sequence). Deletions cut 4 bases from V and 2 bases from J, with 20 bases between. The CDR3 nucleotides read TGTGCCAGCAGCCCTCGTTTGGGAGGGGGGGAGACTAATGAAAAACTGTTTTTT. Protein: CASSPRLGGGETNEKLFF.

The gene calls are TRBV2 and TRBJ2-5; D possibly uses TRBD1 or TRBD2 (6 bases each). Trimming stripped 3 bases from V and 5 bases from J, with 16 bases between. Germline lookup yields CDR1 SNHLY and CDR2 FYNNEI. The CDR3 spans 15 residues. CDR3 region: CASSEKGGMWETQYF. The CDR3 region has the DNA TGTGCCAGCAGTGAGAAGGGGGGTATGTGGGAGACCCAGTACTTC.

This chain joins TRBV7-9 and TRBJ2-3; TRBD2 matches at 10 bases. Trimming took 5 bases from V and 0 from J; bases not matched to a gene: 5. Germline loops: CDR1 SEHNR, CDR2 FQNEAQ (reference sequence). The CDR3 extends over 16 amino acids. The CDR3 protein is CASSPRTSGSTDTQYF. As DNA, the CDR3 is TGTGCCAGCAGCCCACGGACTAGCGGAAGCACAGATACGCAGTATTTT.

The V call is TRBV4-1, the J call TRBJ2-4, with TRBD2 matching over 16 bases. The CDR3 totals 18 residues. Trimming removed 4 bases from V and 2 bases from J; junction bases left unmatched: 5. Germline V gene lookup returns CDR1 MGHRA and CDR2 YSYEKL. The CDR3: CASSPGLAGGPTKNIQYF. CDR3 sequence (DNA): TGCGCCAGCAGCCCGGGACTAGCGGGAGGGCCGACCAAAAACATTCAGTACTTC.

The V call is TRBV2, the J call TRBJ1-4; 7 bases agree with TRBD1. V lost 8 bases to trimming and J lost 5 bases; unmatched junction nucleotides: 8. Germline CDR1 reads SNHLY; CDR2 reads FYNNEI. CDR3 length: 14 amino acids. In nucleotides, the CDR3 is TGTGCCAGCGCTTCCTTGACAGGGAATGAAAAACTGTTTTTT. It translates to CASASLTGNEKLFF.

The V gene is TRBV7-2, the J gene TRBJ2-5; D is perhaps TRBD2 (6 bases). Looked up from germline, CDR1 is SGHTA and CDR2 is FQGNSA. Trimming left V 2 bases short and J 10 bases short, with 17 bases between. The CDR3 is made up of 14 amino acids. The CDR3 here is CASSLPSGAAGQYF. CDR3 DNA: TGTGCCAGCAGCTTACCTTCGGGAGCGGCCGGCCAGTACTTC.

This clone was counted between two and nine times. CDR3 nucleotide sequence: TGTGCCAGCAGTACCGGGACAGGGGCCCTCACAGATACGCAGTATTTT. This codes for CASSTGTGALTDTQYF. The rearrangement links TRBV6-2 or TRBV6-3 to TRBJ2-3, with TRBD1 identical over 10 bases. CDR1 and CDR2 (germline): MNHEY, SVGEGT. Trimming took 5 bases from V and 2 from J; bases not matched to a gene: 7. The CDR3 is 16 amino acids.

The chain has TRBV23-1 and TRBJ2-2; TRBD1 might be the D (6 bases). TRBV23-1 is filed as an ORF, its function uncertain. The CDR3 runs 15 residues. The ends were cut back, 4 bases at V and 10 bases at J, with 19 bases in the middle. CDR3 sequence: CASSLPGQPQVELFF. The CDR3 DNA sequence: TGCGCCAGCAGTCTCCCCGGACAGCCACAGGTGGAGCTGTTTTTT.

A few counts support this clone. V gene TRBV19 combines with J gene TRBJ1-5, with D unclear. The ends were cut back, 3 bases at V and 7 bases at J, with 16 bases in the middle. The CDR3 consists of 15 residues. Per the germline V gene, CDR1 is LNHDA and CDR2 is SQIVND (reference sequence). CDR3 sequence (DNA): TGTGCCAGTAGTATTTCAGGAGGGTTTGGACAGCCCCAGCATTTT. It translates to CASSISGGFGQPQHF.

J is TRBJ2-5 and V is TRBV23-1; D might be TRBD2 (6 bases). TRBV23-1 is sorted into the ORF group, with uncertain function. Trimming removed 4 bases at V and 7 bases at J, with 19 bases between. The CDR3 totals 15 residues. CDR3: CASSLGGSILGTQYF. DNA of the CDR3: TGCGCCAGCAGTCTAGGAGGGTCAATTCTGGGGACCCAGTACTTC.

J is TRBJ2-5 and V is TRBV28; D perhaps matches TRBD1 (6 bases). The CDR3 spans 15 residues. V lost 6 bases and J 4 bases, leaving 18 bases between the germline ends. Germline CDR1 reads MDHEN; CDR2 reads SYDVKM. For the CDR3, the DNA is TGTGCCAGCAGCGGGACAACCAGACAGTTAGAGACCCAGTACTTC. This sequence encodes CASSGTTRQLETQYF.

This sequence joins TRBV4-2 and TRBJ2-3, with D possibly being TRBD2 (6 bases). The CDR3 is 14 residues long. Deletions cut 3 bases from V and 2 bases from J, with 9 bases between. CDR1 is LGHNA, CDR2 YNFKEQ, per germline. The CDR3 coding sequence is TGTGCCAGCAGCCAGGGGCGGGACACAGATACGCAGTATTTT. It yields the protein CASSQGRDTDTQYF.

The chain carries TRBV25-1 and TRBJ2-1; no clear D gene. Germline CDR1 reads MGHDK; CDR2 reads SYGVNS. V was clipped by 5 bases and J by 5 bases, with 19 bases between them. This CDR3 region has 16 residues. This CDR3 reads CASSPPGMVLNNEQFF. The CDR3 DNA follows: TGTGCCAGCAGTCCCCCCGGCATGGTCCTGAACAATGAGCAGTTCTTC.

This chain joins TRBV19 and TRBJ1-5, with 7 bases that match TRBD1. The junction had 10 bases not matched to a gene; V was cut back by 8 bases and J by 0 bases. This CDR3 is built from 16 residues. Germline lookup yields CDR1 LNHDA and CDR2 SQIVND (reference sequence). CDR3 DNA sequence: TGTGCCAGTCAGGACCAGGGGGGTATTAGCAATCAGCCCCAGCATTTT. It encodes CASQDQGGISNQPQHF.

This chain joins TRBV7-9 and TRBJ2-7; D unresolved. This CDR3 comprises 13 residues. The germline V gene has CDR1 SEHNR and CDR2 FQNEAQ (reference sequence). Trimming left V 5 bases short and J 2 bases short, with 10 bases between. CDR3 sequence: CASSTAVAYEQYF. The CDR3 region has the DNA TGTGCCAGCAGCACAGCAGTAGCCTACGAGCAGTACTTC.

V gene TRBV6-5 combines with J gene TRBJ1-2, with a tentative D call TRBD1 (5 bases). Trimming shortened V by 6 bases and J by 4 bases, and 15 bases separated the two germline ends. Germline values: CDR1 MNHEY, CDR2 SVGAGI. This CDR3 comprises 14 residues. CDR3 nucleotides: TGTGCCAGCAGACCCCGGGGCAACGGCTATGGCTACACCTTC. Amino acids: CASRPRGNGYGYTF.

V usage is TRBV12-3 or TRBV12-4 and J usage is TRBJ1-6; no firm D call. The CDR3 extends over 12 amino acids. The V end lost 6 bases, the J end lost 9 bases, and 9 bases lay between the germline ends. The CDR3 sequence is CASSSLGSPLHF. As DNA, the CDR3 is TGTGCCAGCAGCTCCTTGGGTTCACCCCTCCACTTT.

The chain carries TRBV27 and TRBJ2-1, with no clear D. The CDR3 is 14 residues long. Trimming removed 3 bases from V and 2 bases from J, with 8 bases in between. CDR1 and CDR2 from the germline V gene are MNHEY and SMNVEV (reference sequence). The CDR3 region is CASSFRTAYNEQFF. CDR3 in DNA: TGTGCCAGCAGTTTTCGTACCGCCTACAATGAGCAGTTCTTC.

The J gene is TRBJ2-7, the V gene TRBV7-2; 12 bases align to TRBD2. Looked up from germline, CDR1 is SGHTA and CDR2 is FQGNSA. The CDR3 spans 13 residues. Trimming took 5 bases from V and 6 from J; bases not matched to a gene: 2. In DNA form, the CDR3 reads TGTGCCAGCAGCACACTAGCGGGAGGCGAGCAGTACTTC. Its protein product is CASSTLAGGEQYF.

The CDR3 reads CASSLVTDRARDGYTF. In DNA form, the CDR3 reads TGTGCCAGCAGCTTAGTTACCGACAGGGCCCGGGATGGCTACACCTTC. The rearrangement joins TRBV7-9 to TRBJ1-2; 7 nucleotides agree with TRBD1. V lost 1 base and J lost 6; bases outside the gene matches: 11. Germline CDR1 and CDR2: SEHNR and FQNEAQ (reference sequence). CDR3 length: 16 amino acids.

This clone was counted only a few times. The chain carries TRBV7-6 and TRBJ2-7; TRBD1 matches at 10 bases. The germline V gene encodes CDR1 SGHVS and CDR2 FNYEAQ. The V and J ends lost 1 base and 3 bases, in that order; junction bases with no gene match: 3. The CDR3 covers 15 residues. CDR3 sequence: CASSLGGDRGYEQYF. CDR3 bases: TGTGCCAGCAGCTTAGGAGGGGACAGGGGCTACGAGCAGTACTTC.

The chain recombines TRBV19 with TRBJ2-2; no definite D call. In germline, CDR1 is LNHDA, CDR2 SQIVND (reference sequence). V was cut by 2 bases and J by 1 base, with 14 bases left in between. This CDR3 is built from 17 residues. The CDR3 loop reads CASSIPSAGLNTGELFF. In DNA form, the CDR3 reads TGTGCCAGTAGTATACCTTCTGCCGGGCTGAACACCGGGGAGCTGTTTTTT. The full variable domain, in which reference TRBV19 and TRBJ2-2 provide the parts outside the CDR3, is DGGITQSPKYLFRKEGQNVTLSCEQNLNHDAMYWYRQDPGQGLRLIYYSQIVNDFQKGDIAEGYSVSREKKESFPLTVTSAQKNPTAFYLCASSIPSAGLNTGELFFGEGSRLTVL.

The chain uses TRBV11-3 and TRBJ2-1, with 9 bases identical to TRBD1. V lost 5 bases to trimming and J lost 6 bases; unmatched junction nucleotides: 8. The CDR3 is 15 residues long. The germline V gene encodes CDR1 SGHNT and CDR2 YENEEA. DNA of the CDR3: TGTGCCAGCAGCCGTTGGACAGGGGCAAGCAATGAGCAGTTCTTC. Protein sequence: CASSRWTGASNEQFF.

J is TRBJ2-2 and V is TRBV11-1, with 10 nucleotides matching TRBD1. Germline loops: CDR1 SGHAT, CDR2 FQDESV (reference sequence). The CDR3 sequence is 15 residues long. The junction had 6 bases not matched to a gene; V was cut back by 6 bases and J by 5 bases. Written as DNA, the CDR3 is TGTGCCAGCAGTATGGGACAGGGGTGGACCGGGGAGCTGTTTTTT. Protein: CASSMGQGWTGELFF.

The chain links TRBV5-4 to TRBJ2-2, with TRBD2 matching 14 bases. Trimming at V came to 4 bases and at J to 6 bases, leaving 11 bases not matched to a gene. CDR3 length equals 18 residues. Germline-derived CDR1 and CDR2 are SGHNT and YYREEE (reference sequence). The CDR3 region has the DNA TGTGCCAGCAGCGCGGGACTAGCGGGAGTCGCAAGCCCCGGGGAGCTGTTTTTT. This encodes CASSAGLAGVASPGELFF. Full variable domain (outside the CDR3, taken from reference TRBV5-4 and TRBJ2-2): ETGVTQSPTHLIKTRGQQVTLRCSSQSGHNTVSWYQQALGQGPQFIFQYYREEENGRGNFPPRFSGLQFPNYSSELNVNALELDDSALYLCASSAGLAGVASPGELFFGEGSRLTVL.

V gene TRBV7-2 combines with J gene TRBJ2-2, with unresolved D. V was pared by 1 base and J by 5 bases, with 14 bases between. The CDR3 sequence is 16 residues long. The germline CDR1 and CDR2 sequences are SGHTA and FQGNSA. The CDR3: CASSLGSGLGTGELFF. DNA for the CDR3: TGTGCCAGCAGCTTAGGGTCCGGGCTGGGGACCGGGGAGCTGTTTTTT.

This clone was observed once. This chain's CDR3 is CASSPGQGAGGYTF. In nucleotides, the CDR3 is TGTGCCAGCTCACCGGGACAGGGGGCAGGCGGCTACACCTTC. The chain employs TRBV18 and TRBJ1-2; TRBD1 matches 12 bases. This CDR3 has 14 residues. With 3 bases clipped from V and 8 bases from J, the junction kept 4 bases outside the gene matches. The V gene's germline CDR1 is KGHSH and CDR2 LQKENI.

The chain uses TRBV12-5 and TRBJ2-5, with D possibly TRBD2 on 6 matching bases. Germline V lookup: CDR1 LGHNT, CDR2 FRNRAP. The CDR3 has 14 amino acids. Trimming took 1 base from V and 4 from J, leaving 10 bases between them. The CDR3 DNA follows: TGTGCTAGTGGTTTGGCAGGGACTTTAGAGACCCAGTACTTC. Translation gives CASGLAGTLETQYF.